These 6 T cell receptor beta chains were sequenced from one sample in a study of T-cell reconstitution after alpha-beta-depleted transplantation in children. Unique molecular identifiers were incorporated into the prepared TCRbeta library. TCRdb used MiXCR to reprocess the PCR reads, holding one entry per CDR3 protein. The table has approximately 400,000 distinct CDR3 sequences, under 13% seen once. Specimen: PBMCs from the stem cell graft donor, collected from the stem cell graft. Receptor source: a human donor who donated a stem cell graft to a child with acute myeloid leukemia.

V is TRBV6-5 and J is TRBJ2-1; TRBD2 might be the D (6 bases). This CDR3 has 15 amino acids. CDR1 MNHEY and CDR2 SVGAGI come from the germline V gene. V was clipped by 5 bases and J by 4 bases, with 15 bases between them. The CDR3 protein is CASSPSGLSYNEQFF. In DNA form, the CDR3 reads TGTGCCAGCAGTCCCTCGGGACTTTCTTACAATGAGCAGTTCTTC.

The chain carries TRBV7-6 and TRBJ2-7; the match to TRBD2 covers 12 bases. The CDR3 length is 15 residues. After removal of 1 base from V and 7 bases from J, the junction contained 5 bases not matched to a gene. Germline-derived CDR1 and CDR2 are SGHVS and FNYEAQ. CDR3 bases: TGTGCCAGCAGCTTAGGGCCTAGCGGGGGGGCGGAGCAGTACTTC. Encoded protein: CASSLGPSGGAEQYF.

This clonotype was detected many times. The chain employs TRBV29-1 and TRBJ2-7; D might be TRBD2 (5 bases). Trimming shortened V by 7 bases and J by 6 bases, and 19 bases separated the two germline ends. Germline V gene sequence: CDR1 SQVTM, CDR2 ANQGSEA. CDR3 length equals 13 residues. This CDR3 is CSALAQAGGEQYF. Written as DNA, the CDR3 is TGCAGCGCTCTGGCTCAGGCTGGAGGCGAGCAGTACTTC.

A few counts support this clonotype. The chain carries TRBV10-2 and TRBJ2-7; TRBD1 might be the D (5 bases). Germline assignment: CDR1 WSHSY and CDR2 SAAADI. V lost 0 bases and J lost 4, with 7 bases in between. The CDR3 is 13 residues long. CDR3 sequence (DNA): TGCGCCAGCAGTGAGTCCAGACAGTACGAGCAGTACGTC. As protein: CASSESRQYEQYV.

This clonotype was detected only a few times. V usage is TRBV2 and J usage is TRBJ2-3, with 9 bases fitting TRBD1. The CDR3 runs to 18 residues. After removal of 4 bases from V and 5 bases from J, the junction contained 16 bases not matched to a gene. CDR1 and CDR2 from the germline V gene are SNHLY and FYNNEI. CDR3 region: CASSAGTGLSRILDTQYF. The DNA for the CDR3 is TGTGCCAGCAGTGCCGGGACAGGGTTAAGCCGTATATTAGATACGCAGTATTTT.

This clonotype was picked up many times. The chain joins TRBV7-9 to TRBJ1-3, with D hard to call. Trimming pared 1 base from V and 2 bases from J, leaving 6 bases between. CDR3 length equals 14 residues. Germline loops: CDR1 SEHNR, CDR2 FQNEAQ (reference sequence). CDR3 in amino acids: CASSLGQAGNTIYF. The CDR3 DNA reads TGTGCCAGCAGCTTAGGCCAGGCTGGAAACACCATATATTTT.